This note documents a single T cell receptor (beta chain) sequence. Original methodology: From reference gene primer amplification, estimates of nucleated cell counts were derived. Assay: immunoSEQ multiplex PCR; the TCRdb copy retains only in-frame clones and omits some. V and J calls plus clone size are reproduced from that table; the DNA served to infer D and trimming. Of about 180,000 clones listed, 80% are singletons. These data come from a study of blood T cell repertoires in COVID-19. The sample comprised peripheral blood. The receptor was isolated from a man between 65 and 85 years old with active or convalescent COVID-19.

CDR3 protein: CASSTGYEQYF. The CDR3 DNA is TGTGCCAGCAGTACGGGTTACGAGCAGTACTTC. V is TRBV12-3 or TRBV12-4 and J is TRBJ2-7; unclear D gene. V was pared by 5 bases and J by 4 bases, with 6 bases between. This CDR3 is 11 amino acids long.